Presented here are 27 T cell receptor beta chains from one specimen sequenced in a study of cytomegalovirus exposure and HLA in healthy donors. The PCR made use of 60 Vbeta and 13 Jbeta primers. Measured with immunoSEQ multiplex PCR; TCRdb has only the in-frame clones, and not every one. The sample table includes 150,000 to 200,000 clones. Sequencing used PBMCs. These receptors came from a woman aged 55-75 years in good health and CMV-seronegative.

The gene calls are TRBV10-1 and TRBJ1-1, with D possibly being TRBD1 (5 bases). Germline assignment: CDR1 WNHNN and CDR2 SYGVQD (reference sequence). The CDR3 is made up of 14 amino acids. The V and J ends lost 3 bases and 7 bases respectively, with 15 bases between them. DNA for the CDR3: TGCGCCAGCAGTGAAATCCCCCAGGGTTTTGAAGCTTTCTTT. This translates into CASSEIPQGFEAFF.

V is TRBV4-3 and J is TRBJ2-2; D is unclear. Germline CDR1 LGHNA, CDR2 YSLEER. The CDR3 runs to 14 residues. Trimming took off 1 base at V and 4 bases at J, with 7 bases between the two ends. CDR3: CASSQGWLTGELFF. Written as DNA, the CDR3 is TGCGCCAGCAGCCAAGGTTGGCTCACCGGGGAGCTGTTTTTT.

The J gene is TRBJ2-5, the V gene TRBV5-4; 10 bases line up with TRBD2. The J segment lost 2 bases and the V segment lost 6 bases, leaving 10 bases of the junction unmatched. The CDR3 spans 16 residues. Germline values: CDR1 SGHNT, CDR2 YYREEE (reference sequence). CDR3 protein: CASTKGIAGGQETQYF. The CDR3 region has the DNA TGTGCCAGCACCAAAGGGATAGCGGGGGGACAAGAGACCCAGTACTTC.

The chain is built from TRBV6-5 and TRBJ1-2; 8 bases are a match to TRBD1. The CDR3 is 15 amino acids. Germline CDR1 and CDR2: MNHEY and SVGAGI. Trimming took 2 bases from V and 3 from J; bases not matched to a gene: 5. The CDR3 nucleotides read TGTGCCAGCAGTTACGAAGCAGGGGGCGACTATGGCTACACCTTC. Protein product: CASSYEAGGDYGYTF.

The CDR3 region is CASSADRFDEQYF. As DNA, the CDR3 is TGTGCCAGCAGCGCCGACAGGTTTGACGAGCAGTACTTC. The rearrangement uses TRBV7-6 and TRBJ2-7, with D maybe TRBD1 (6 bases). The ends were cut back, 5 bases at V and 5 bases at J, with 13 bases in the middle. The CDR3 has 13 amino acids. Germline CDR1 reads SGHVS; CDR2 reads FNYEAQ.

The rearrangement joins TRBV9 to TRBJ2-1; 7 nucleotides align to TRBD2. V was clipped by 1 base and J by 1 base; unmatched bases: 2. CDR3 length: 15 amino acids. Germline lookup yields CDR1 SGDLS and CDR2 YYNGEE. CDR3 sequence (DNA): TGTGCCAGCAGCGTACAAGCGGGGTCCTACAATGAGCAGTTCTTC. Translation gives CASSVQAGSYNEQFF.

This chain links TRBV7-8 with TRBJ2-7, with 7 nucleotides matching TRBD1. CDR1 SGHVS and CDR2 FQNEAQ come from the germline V gene. CDR3 length: 14 amino acids. The trim removed 1 base at V and 4 bases at J, leaving 4 bases unmatched. The CDR3 loop is CASSLDAGGYEQYF. CDR3 in DNA: TGTGCCAGCAGCTTAGACGCAGGGGGTTACGAGCAGTACTTC.

The chain recombines TRBV12-5 with TRBJ1-2; no clear D gene. Germline V CDR1 and CDR2: LGHNT, FRNRAP. The V end was cut by 6 bases, the J end by 4 bases, with 15 bases between. The CDR3 extends over 14 amino acids. CDR3 nucleotide sequence: TGTGCTAGTGGGCCTTCCGTCCCGGGCTATGGCTACACCTTC. Protein: CASGPSVPGYGYTF.

On this clone itself: The same CDR3 can be traced to other DNA sequences in this sample. This chain joins TRBV2 and TRBJ1-2; perhaps TRBD1 as D (5 bases). The CDR3 is made up of 13 amino acids. Germline V lookup: CDR1 SNHLY, CDR2 FYNNEI. V was shortened by 5 bases and J by 2 bases, with 9 bases between the two germline ends. CDR3 loop: CASSSDSNYGYTF. The CDR3, as DNA: TGTGCCAGCAGTTCTGACAGCAACTATGGCTACACCTTC.

The V call is TRBV7-8, the J call TRBJ1-2, with 7 positions matching TRBD1. The CDR3 is made up of 17 amino acids. CDR1 and CDR2 from the germline V gene are SGHVS and FQNEAQ. V dropped 2 bases and J dropped 0; count of bases not matched to a gene: 9. This CDR3 is CASSLNRGSLTNYGYTF. CDR3 nucleotides: TGTGCCAGCAGCTTAAACAGGGGATCTCTTACTAACTATGGCTACACCTTC.

The chain uses TRBV12-5 and TRBJ2-1; 7 bases are a match to TRBD2. V lost 2 bases and J lost 7; bases outside the gene matches: 5. Per the germline V gene, CDR1 is LGHNT and CDR2 is FRNRAP. This CDR3 comprises 14 residues. The CDR3 region has the DNA TGTGCTAGTGGTTTGATAGGAGCGGGGAATGAGCAGTTCTTC. Translation gives CASGLIGAGNEQFF.

The gene calls are TRBV2 and TRBJ1-5; D remains unclear. The V gene lost 2 bases and the J gene lost 0 bases, with 8 bases spanning the gap. This CDR3 is built from 15 residues. Per germline, CDR1 SNHLY and CDR2 FYNNEI. The CDR3 loop reads CASSERVSSNQPQHF. CDR3 DNA sequence: TGTGCCAGCAGTGAACGGGTTTCTAGCAATCAGCCCCAGCATTTT.

The V and J genes are TRBV6-5 and TRBJ2-7; no clear D. Trimming removed 5 bases from V and 2 bases from J, with 13 bases in between. From germline, CDR1 is MNHEY and CDR2 SVGAGI. This CDR3 has 14 residues. CDR3: CASSPPGRPYEQYF. In nucleotides, the CDR3 is TGTGCCAGCAGTCCCCCCGGCAGGCCCTACGAGCAGTACTTC.

The chain employs TRBV25-1 and TRBJ1-4; 8 bases agree with TRBD1. This CDR3 comprises 14 residues. Per the germline V gene, CDR1 is MGHDK and CDR2 is SYGVNS. Trimming removed 1 base from V and 10 bases from J; junction bases left unmatched: 5. The CDR3 loop reads CASSEFQGAGKLFF. The CDR3 DNA reads as TGTGCCAGCAGTGAATTCCAGGGGGCCGGAAAACTGTTTTTT.

The rearrangement links TRBV13 to TRBJ2-7, with unresolved D. The CDR3 sequence is 12 residues long. CDR1 and CDR2 from the germline V gene are PRHDT and FYEKMQ (reference sequence). V was shortened by 5 bases and J by 3 bases, with 8 bases between the two germline ends. For the CDR3, the DNA is TGTGCCAGCAGCCCATCAGGCTACGAGCAGTACTTC. This codes for CASSPSGYEQYF.

The chain combines TRBV5-1 with TRBJ2-3; no reliable D call. The CDR3 runs to 16 residues. CDR1 is SGHRS, CDR2 YFSETQ, per germline. V was cut by 2 bases and J by 0 bases, with 13 bases left in between. The CDR3 DNA follows: TGCGCCAGCAGCTTAGCCCAGCGCACTAGCACAGATACGCAGTATTTT. As protein: CASSLAQRTSTDTQYF.

The chain combines TRBV2 with TRBJ1-2; D remains ambiguous. The ends were cut back, 4 bases at V and 3 bases at J, with 12 bases in the middle. The CDR3 covers 14 residues. Germline V CDR1 and CDR2: SNHLY, FYNNEI. In DNA form, the CDR3 reads TGTGCCAGCAGTGGGACGGGGTCTTACTATGGCTACACCTTC. It yields the protein CASSGTGSYYGYTF.

CDR3 sequence reads: CASTRYATNEKLFF. CDR3 DNA: TGTGCCAGCACCCGTTACGCGACTAATGAAAAACTGTTTTTT. The chain uses TRBV11-2 and TRBJ1-4; the D is unclear. Germline V gene sequence: CDR1 SGHAT, CDR2 FQNNGV. V was cut by 7 bases and J by 2 bases, with 11 bases left in between. This CDR3 has 14 amino acids. Variable domain in full (rest from reference TRBV11-2 and TRBJ1-4): EAGVAQSPRYKIIEKRQSVAFWCNPISGHATLYWYQQILGQGPKLLIQFQNNGVVDDSQLPKDRFSAERLKGVDSTLKIQPAKLEDSAVYLCASTRYATNEKLFFGSGTQLSVL.

The J gene is TRBJ2-7, the V gene TRBV13; 11 nucleotides match TRBD2. Germline V CDR1 and CDR2: PRHDT, FYEKMQ (reference sequence). V was pared by 4 bases and J by 2 bases, with 4 bases of the junction left unmatched. The CDR3 is 15 residues long. The CDR3 loop is CASSSIAGGAYEQYF. CDR3 DNA sequence: TGTGCCAGCAGCTCGATAGCGGGAGGGGCCTACGAGCAGTACTTC. The variable domain in full, with the rest retrieved from reference TRBV13 and TRBJ2-7, is AAGVIQSPRHLIKEKRETATLKCYPIPRHDTVYWYQQGPGQDPQFLISFYEKMQSDKGSIPDRFSAQQFSDYHSELNMSSLELGDSALYFCASSSIAGGAYEQYFGPGTRLTVT.

The rearrangement links TRBV19 to TRBJ1-1, with 12 bases fitting TRBD1. J gave up 5 bases and V 5 bases, and 6 bases lay outside the gene matches. This CDR3 region has 15 residues. Germline loops: CDR1 LNHDA, CDR2 SQIVND (reference sequence). For the CDR3, the DNA is TGTGCCAGTAGTTCTGGGACAGGGGGCTATACTGAAGCTTTCTTT. This gives the protein CASSSGTGGYTEAFF.

The chain is built from TRBV10-3 and TRBJ1-2, with 7 bases matching TRBD1. The CDR3 spans 13 residues. V trimming: 6 bases; J trimming: 6 bases; junction bases outside the gene matches: 7. Per the germline V gene, CDR1 is ENHRY and CDR2 is SYGVKD. The CDR3, as DNA: TGTGCCATCAGGTCCGGAGGGGGCGATGGCTACACCTTC. Amino acids: CAIRSGGGDGYTF.

The chain recombines TRBV5-1 with TRBJ2-2, with TRBD2 matching over 8 bases. The germline V gene encodes CDR1 SGHRS and CDR2 YFSETQ. The CDR3 consists of 16 residues. V shed 5 bases and J 2 bases; nucleotides not matched to a gene: 8. The CDR3 sequence: CASRMFAGGNTGELFF. The CDR3 DNA is TGCGCCAGCAGAATGTTTGCGGGGGGAAACACCGGGGAGCTGTTTTTT.

The rearrangement links TRBV5-6 to TRBJ2-1; D is perhaps TRBD2 (5 bases). The V and J ends lost 4 bases and 0 bases respectively, with 11 bases between them. The CDR3 length is 15 residues. Germline CDR1 reads SGHDT; CDR2 reads YYEEEE. The CDR3 sequence is CASSAGIYSYNEQFF. The CDR3 bases are TGTGCCAGCAGCGCCGGGATCTACTCCTACAATGAGCAGTTCTTC.

This chain joins TRBV5-8 and TRBJ2-3; D ambiguous. The CDR3 spans 13 residues. CDR1 and CDR2 from the germline V gene are SGHTS and YDEGEE. Deletions cut 2 bases from V and 8 bases from J, with 12 bases between. This CDR3 reads CASSFVSPGTQYF. CDR3 DNA: TGTGCCAGCAGCTTCGTGAGTCCCGGTACGCAGTATTTT.

J is TRBJ1-2 and V is TRBV2; D possibly corresponds to TRBD1 (5 bases). The CDR3 sequence is 14 residues long. Per the germline V gene, CDR1 is SNHLY and CDR2 is FYNNEI. With 2 bases removed from V and 0 bases from J, the gap between germline ends came to 7 bases. The CDR3 loop is CASSEQGSNYGYTF. The CDR3 DNA follows: TGTGCCAGCAGTGAACAGGGTTCTAACTATGGCTACACCTTC.

The rearrangement uses TRBV5-1 and TRBJ2-2; 8 positions match TRBD2. CDR1 and CDR2 from the germline V gene are SGHRS and YFSETQ. V lost 6 bases, J lost 1 base, and 11 bases stayed unmatched. This CDR3 is built from 17 residues. The DNA for the CDR3 is TGCGCCAGCAATACCGGTCGGGGGGGGCGGAACACCGGGGAGCTGTTTTTT. This gives the protein CASNTGRGGRNTGELFF.

The rearrangement joins TRBV14 to TRBJ2-7, with 7 bases identical to TRBD1. The length of the CDR3 is 15 residues. J gave up 0 bases and V 3 bases, and 5 bases lay outside the gene matches. Germline CDR1 SGHDN, CDR2 FVKESK. In DNA, the CDR3 is TGTGCCAGCAGCCAGAACTGGGACAGCTCCTACGAGCAGTACTTC. Its protein is CASSQNWDSSYEQYF.